This T cell receptor beta chain came from a study of CD8 T cells in Susac syndrome. The CDR3 consists of 17 residues. V lost 6 bases and J lost 3; bases outside the gene matches: 13. From germline, CDR1 is MDHEN and CDR2 SYDVKM. CD8+ and CD4+ T cells circulating in blood were sequenced for TCR beta. Healthy donors constituted the controls, which were matched for age and sex. Through negative isolation, CD4+ and CD8+ T cells were obtained, while TEMRA cells were enriched using FACS. Random hexamers primed reverse transcription of about 0.5 to 1 ug RNA. TCRdb re-analysed the immunoSEQ multiplex PCR reads in MiXCR, keeping a single row per CDR3 protein. The sample includes some 200,000 distinct CDR3 sequences, just under 95% of them seen just once.

This sequence originates from a human donor in good health. This rearrangement joins TRBV28 to TRBJ2-1, with 8 bases that match TRBD2. The specimen sequenced was CD4+ T cells from PBMCs. The CDR3 bases are TGTGCCAGCAGCCCGACCGCGGGAGGCTTGTTCTACAATGAGCAGTTCTTC. Its protein product is CASSPTAGGLFYNEQFF.